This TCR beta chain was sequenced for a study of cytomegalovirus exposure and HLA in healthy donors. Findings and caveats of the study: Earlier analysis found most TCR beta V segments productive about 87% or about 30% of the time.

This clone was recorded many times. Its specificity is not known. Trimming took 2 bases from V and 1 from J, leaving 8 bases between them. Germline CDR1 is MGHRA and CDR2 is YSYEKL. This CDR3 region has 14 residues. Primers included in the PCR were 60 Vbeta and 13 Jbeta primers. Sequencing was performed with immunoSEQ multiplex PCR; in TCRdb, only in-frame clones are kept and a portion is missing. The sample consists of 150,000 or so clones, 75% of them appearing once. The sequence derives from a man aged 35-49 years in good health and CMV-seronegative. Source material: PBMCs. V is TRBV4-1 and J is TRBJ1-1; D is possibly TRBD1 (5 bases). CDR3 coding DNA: TGCGCCAGCAGCCAAACGGACACGAACACTGAAGCTTTCTTT. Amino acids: CASSQTDTNTEAFF.